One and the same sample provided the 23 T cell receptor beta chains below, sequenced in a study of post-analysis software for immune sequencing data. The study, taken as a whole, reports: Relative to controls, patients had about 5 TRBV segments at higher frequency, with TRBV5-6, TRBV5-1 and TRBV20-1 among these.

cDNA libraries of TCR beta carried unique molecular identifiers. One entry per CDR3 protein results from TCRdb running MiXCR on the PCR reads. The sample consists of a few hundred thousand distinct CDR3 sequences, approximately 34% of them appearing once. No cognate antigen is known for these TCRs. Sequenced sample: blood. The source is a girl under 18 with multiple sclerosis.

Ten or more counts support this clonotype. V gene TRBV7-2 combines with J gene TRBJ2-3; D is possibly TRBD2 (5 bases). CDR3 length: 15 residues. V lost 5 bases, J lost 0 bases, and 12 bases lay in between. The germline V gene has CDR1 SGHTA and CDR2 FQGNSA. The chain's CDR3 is CASSRTPSSTDTQYF. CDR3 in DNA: TGTGCCAGCAGCCGGACTCCCTCGAGCACAGATACGCAGTATTTT.

CDR3 amino acids: CSASPAGQGGTGELFF. CDR3 bases: TGCAGTGCCTCTCCCGCGGGACAGGGAGGCACCGGGGAGCTGTTTTTT. The gene calls are TRBV20-1 and TRBJ2-2, with 9 nucleotides matching TRBD1. The V segment lost 6 bases and the J segment 4 bases; nucleotides outside the gene matches: 12. Germline V gene data show CDR1 as DFQATT and CDR2 as SNEGSKA (reference sequence). The CDR3 extends over 16 amino acids.

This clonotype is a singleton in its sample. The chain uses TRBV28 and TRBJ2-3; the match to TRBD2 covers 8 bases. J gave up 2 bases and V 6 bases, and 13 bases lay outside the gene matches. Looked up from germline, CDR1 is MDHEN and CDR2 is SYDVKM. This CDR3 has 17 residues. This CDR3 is CASSGGGWSRDTDTQYF. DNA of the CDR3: TGTGCCAGCAGCGGGGGGGGATGGTCGAGGGACACAGATACGCAGTATTTT.

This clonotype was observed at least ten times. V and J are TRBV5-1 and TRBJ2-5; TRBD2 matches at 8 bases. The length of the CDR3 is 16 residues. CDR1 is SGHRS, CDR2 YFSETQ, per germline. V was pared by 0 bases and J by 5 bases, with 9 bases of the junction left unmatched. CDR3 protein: CASSLAGTSEMETQYF. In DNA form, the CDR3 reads TGCGCCAGCAGCTTGGCCGGGACTAGTGAGATGGAGACCCAGTACTTC.

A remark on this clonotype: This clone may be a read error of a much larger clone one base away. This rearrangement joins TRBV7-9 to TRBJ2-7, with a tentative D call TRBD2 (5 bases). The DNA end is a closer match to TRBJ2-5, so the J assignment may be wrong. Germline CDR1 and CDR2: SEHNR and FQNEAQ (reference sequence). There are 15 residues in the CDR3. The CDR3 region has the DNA TGTGCCAGCGGCTTAGGAGCGGTAGAAGAGAAGACCCAGTACTTC. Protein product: CASGLGAVEEKTQYF.

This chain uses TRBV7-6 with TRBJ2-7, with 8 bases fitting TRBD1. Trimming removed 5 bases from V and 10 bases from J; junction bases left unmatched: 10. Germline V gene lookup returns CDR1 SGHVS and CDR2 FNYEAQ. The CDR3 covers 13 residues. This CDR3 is CASSRGQGGGQYF. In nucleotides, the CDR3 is TGTGCCAGCAGCCGTGGACAGGGAGGAGGCCAGTACTTC.

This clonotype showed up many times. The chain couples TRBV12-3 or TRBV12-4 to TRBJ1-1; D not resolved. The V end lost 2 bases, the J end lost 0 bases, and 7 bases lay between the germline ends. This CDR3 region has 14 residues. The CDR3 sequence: CASSLPVLNTEAFF. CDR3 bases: TGTGCCAGCAGTTTACCAGTCCTGAACACTGAAGCTTTCTTT.

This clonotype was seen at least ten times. The CDR3 reads CASSGTGYGYTF. CDR3 nucleotides: TGTGCCAGCAGCGGGACAGGATATGGCTACACCTTC. The chain links TRBV12-3 or TRBV12-4 to TRBJ1-2, with TRBD1 identical over 8 bases. The V and J ends lost 6 bases and 5 bases, in that order; junction bases with no gene match: 2. The CDR3 loop spans 12 amino acids.

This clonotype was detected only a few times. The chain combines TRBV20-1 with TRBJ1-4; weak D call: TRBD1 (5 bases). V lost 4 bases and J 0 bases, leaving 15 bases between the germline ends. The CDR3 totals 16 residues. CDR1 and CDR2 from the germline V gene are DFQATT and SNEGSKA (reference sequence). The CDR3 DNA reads TGCAGTGCTAAGGACAATGAGCTTGCAACTAATGAAAAACTGTTTTTT. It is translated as CSAKDNELATNEKLFF.

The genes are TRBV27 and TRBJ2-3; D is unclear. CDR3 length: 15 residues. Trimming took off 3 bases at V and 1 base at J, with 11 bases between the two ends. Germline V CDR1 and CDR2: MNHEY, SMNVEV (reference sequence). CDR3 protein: CASSFGQPGTDTQYF. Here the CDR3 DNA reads TGTGCCAGCAGTTTTGGGCAGCCGGGCACAGATACGCAGTATTTT.

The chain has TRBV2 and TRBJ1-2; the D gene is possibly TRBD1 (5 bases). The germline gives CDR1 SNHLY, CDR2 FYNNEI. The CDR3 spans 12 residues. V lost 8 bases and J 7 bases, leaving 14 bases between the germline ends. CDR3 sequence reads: CASGGTSTGYTF. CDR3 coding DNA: TGTGCCAGCGGGGGGACTTCAACTGGCTACACCTTC.

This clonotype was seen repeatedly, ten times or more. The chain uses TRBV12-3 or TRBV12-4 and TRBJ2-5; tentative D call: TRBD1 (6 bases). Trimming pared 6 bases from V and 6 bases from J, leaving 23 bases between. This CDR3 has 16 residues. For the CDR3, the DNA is TGTGCCAGCAGGAATGACCCGACAGGCGCCGGGAAGACCCAGTACTTC. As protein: CASRNDPTGAGKTQYF.

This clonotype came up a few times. This chain's CDR3 is CSARDYGNTEAFF. The CDR3 DNA reads as TGCAGTGCTAGAGATTACGGCAACACTGAAGCTTTCTTT. The chain links TRBV20-1 to TRBJ1-1; D is undetermined. Per germline, CDR1 DFQATT and CDR2 SNEGSKA (reference sequence). This CDR3 contains 13 residues. V dropped 0 bases and J dropped 2 bases, with 7 bases sitting between them.

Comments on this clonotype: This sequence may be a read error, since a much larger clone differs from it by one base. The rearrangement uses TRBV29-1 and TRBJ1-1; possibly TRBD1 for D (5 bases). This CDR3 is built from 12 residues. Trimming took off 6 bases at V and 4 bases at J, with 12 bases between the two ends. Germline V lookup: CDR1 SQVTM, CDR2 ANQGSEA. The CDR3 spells CSVRELSTEAFF. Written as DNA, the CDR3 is TGCAGCGTCAGGGAGCTAAGCACTGAAGCTTTCTTT.

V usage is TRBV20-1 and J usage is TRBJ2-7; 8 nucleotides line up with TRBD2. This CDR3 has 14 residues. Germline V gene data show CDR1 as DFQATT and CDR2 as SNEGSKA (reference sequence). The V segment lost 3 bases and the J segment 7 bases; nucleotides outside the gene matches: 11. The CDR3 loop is CSASAAGAGDEQYF. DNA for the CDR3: TGCAGTGCTAGTGCAGCGGGGGCCGGGGATGAGCAGTACTTC.

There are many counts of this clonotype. The CDR3 is CASSWGLASSYEQYF. CDR3 coding DNA: TGTGCCAGCAGCTGGGGACTAGCAAGCTCCTACGAGCAGTACTTC. The chain combines TRBV7-2 with TRBJ2-7, with TRBD2 matching over 9 bases. V lost 4 bases, J lost 0 bases, and 4 bases stayed unmatched. Germline assignment: CDR1 SGHTA and CDR2 FQGNSA. This CDR3 spans 15 amino acids.

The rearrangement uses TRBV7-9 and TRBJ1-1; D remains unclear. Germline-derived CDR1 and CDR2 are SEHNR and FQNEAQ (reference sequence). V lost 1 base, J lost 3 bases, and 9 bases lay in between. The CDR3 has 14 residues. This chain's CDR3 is CASSLVLGDTEAFF. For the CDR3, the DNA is TGTGCCAGCAGCTTAGTCCTCGGGGACACTGAAGCTTTCTTT.

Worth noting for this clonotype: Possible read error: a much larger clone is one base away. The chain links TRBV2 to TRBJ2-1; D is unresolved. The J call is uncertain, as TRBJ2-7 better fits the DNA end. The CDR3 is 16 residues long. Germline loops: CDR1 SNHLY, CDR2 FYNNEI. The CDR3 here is CASIKGWEGSYNEQYF. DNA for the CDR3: TGTGCCAGCATCAAAGGATGGGAAGGGTCCTACAATGAGCAGTACTTC.

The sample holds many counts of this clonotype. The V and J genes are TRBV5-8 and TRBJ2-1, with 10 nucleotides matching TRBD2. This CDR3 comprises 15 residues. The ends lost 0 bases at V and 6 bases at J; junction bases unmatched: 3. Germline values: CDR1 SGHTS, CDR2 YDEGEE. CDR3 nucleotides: TGTGCCAGCAGCTTGGGGACTAGCGGATTCAATGAGCAGTTCTTC. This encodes CASSLGTSGFNEQFF.

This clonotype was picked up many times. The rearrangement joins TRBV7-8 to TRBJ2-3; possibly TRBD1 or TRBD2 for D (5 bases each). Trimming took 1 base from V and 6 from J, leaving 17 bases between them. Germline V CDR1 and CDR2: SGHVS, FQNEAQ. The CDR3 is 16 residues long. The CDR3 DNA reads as TGTGCCAGCAGCTTAGGAGGGACGGGGCACATGGATACGCAGTATTTT. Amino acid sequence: CASSLGGTGHMDTQYF.

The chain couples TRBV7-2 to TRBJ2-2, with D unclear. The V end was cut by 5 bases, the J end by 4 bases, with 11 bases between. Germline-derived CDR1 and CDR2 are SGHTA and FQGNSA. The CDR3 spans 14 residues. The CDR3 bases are TGTGCCAGCAGCCTTGACCAGAGCACCGGGGAGCTGTTTTTT. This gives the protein CASSLDQSTGELFF.

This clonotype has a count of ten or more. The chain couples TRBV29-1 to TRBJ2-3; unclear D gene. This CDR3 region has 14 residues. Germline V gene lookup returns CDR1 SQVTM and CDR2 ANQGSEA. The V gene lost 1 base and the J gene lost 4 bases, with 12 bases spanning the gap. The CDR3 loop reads CSVEGLLTADTQYF. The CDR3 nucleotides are TGCAGCGTTGAAGGCCTCCTCACGGCAGATACGCAGTATTTT.

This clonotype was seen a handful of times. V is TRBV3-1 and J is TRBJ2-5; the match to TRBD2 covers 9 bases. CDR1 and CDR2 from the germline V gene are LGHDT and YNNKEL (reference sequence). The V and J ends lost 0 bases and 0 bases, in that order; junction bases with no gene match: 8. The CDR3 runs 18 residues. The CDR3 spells CASSQDFSGRAYQETQYF. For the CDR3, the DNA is TGTGCCAGCAGCCAAGATTTTAGCGGGAGAGCGTACCAAGAGACCCAGTACTTC.